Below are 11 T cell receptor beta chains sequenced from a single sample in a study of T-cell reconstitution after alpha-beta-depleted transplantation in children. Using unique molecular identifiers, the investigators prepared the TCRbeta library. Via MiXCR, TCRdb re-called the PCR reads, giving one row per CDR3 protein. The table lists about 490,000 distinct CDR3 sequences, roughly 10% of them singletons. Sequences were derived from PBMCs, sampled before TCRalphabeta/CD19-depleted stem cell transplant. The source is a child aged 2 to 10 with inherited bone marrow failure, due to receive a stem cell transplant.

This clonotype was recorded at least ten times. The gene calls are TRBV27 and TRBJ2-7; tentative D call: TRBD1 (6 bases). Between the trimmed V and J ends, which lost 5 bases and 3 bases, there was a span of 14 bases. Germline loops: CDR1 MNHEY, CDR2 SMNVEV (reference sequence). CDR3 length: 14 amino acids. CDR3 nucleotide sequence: TGTGCCAGCAGTCCGGGGACATCTTTCTACGAGCAGTACTTC. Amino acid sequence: CASSPGTSFYEQYF.

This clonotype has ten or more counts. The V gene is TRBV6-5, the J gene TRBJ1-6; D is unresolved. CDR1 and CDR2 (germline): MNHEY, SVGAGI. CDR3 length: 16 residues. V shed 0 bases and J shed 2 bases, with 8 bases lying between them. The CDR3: CASSYSGWAYNSPLHF. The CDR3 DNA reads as TGTGCCAGCAGTTACTCGGGCTGGGCCTATAATTCACCCCTCCACTTT.

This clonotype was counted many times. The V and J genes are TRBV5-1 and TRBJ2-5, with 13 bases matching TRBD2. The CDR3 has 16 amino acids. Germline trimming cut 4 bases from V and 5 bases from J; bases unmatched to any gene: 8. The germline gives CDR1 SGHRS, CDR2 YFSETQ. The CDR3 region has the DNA TGCGCCAGCAGCCACGGACTAGCGGGAGTGGGTGAGACCCAGTACTTC. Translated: CASSHGLAGVGETQYF.

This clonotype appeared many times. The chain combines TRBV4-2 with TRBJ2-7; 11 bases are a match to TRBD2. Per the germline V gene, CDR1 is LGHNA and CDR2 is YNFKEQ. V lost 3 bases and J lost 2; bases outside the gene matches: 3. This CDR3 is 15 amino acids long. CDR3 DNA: TGTGCCAGCAGCCAGGGGACTAGCGGAGCCTACGAGCAGTACTTC. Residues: CASSQGTSGAYEQYF.

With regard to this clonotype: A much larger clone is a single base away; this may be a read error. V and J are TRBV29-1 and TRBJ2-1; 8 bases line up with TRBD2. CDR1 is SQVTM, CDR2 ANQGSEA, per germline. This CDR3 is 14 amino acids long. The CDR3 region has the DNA TGCACCGTGGTTAGCGGGGACTCCTACAATGAGCAGTTCTTC. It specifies CTVVSGDSYNEQFF.

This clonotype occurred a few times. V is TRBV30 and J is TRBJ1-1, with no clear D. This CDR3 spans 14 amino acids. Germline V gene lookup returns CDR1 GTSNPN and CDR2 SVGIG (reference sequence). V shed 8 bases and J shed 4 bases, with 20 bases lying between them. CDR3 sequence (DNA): TGTGCCCGTACCCCGGGTGGAGTACGCACTGAAGCTTTCTTT. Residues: CARTPGGVRTEAFF.

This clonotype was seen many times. In DNA, the CDR3 is TGTGCCAGCAGCTTGTGGGGAGGCGGGAGCCCCGATACGCAGTATTTT. Translating gives CASSLWGGGSPDTQYF. The chain combines TRBV5-6 with TRBJ2-3; 7 positions agree with TRBD2. The CDR3 is 16 amino acids. The V gene end was trimmed by 1 base and the J gene end by 6 bases; junction bases not matched to a gene: 11. Germline CDR1 reads SGHDT; CDR2 reads YYEEEE.

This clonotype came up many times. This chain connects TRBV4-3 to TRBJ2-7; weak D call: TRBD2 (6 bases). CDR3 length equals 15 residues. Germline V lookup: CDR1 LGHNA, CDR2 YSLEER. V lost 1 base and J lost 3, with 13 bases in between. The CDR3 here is CASSQVPSEIYEQYF. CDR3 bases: TGCGCCAGCAGCCAAGTTCCTAGCGAGATCTACGAGCAGTACTTC.

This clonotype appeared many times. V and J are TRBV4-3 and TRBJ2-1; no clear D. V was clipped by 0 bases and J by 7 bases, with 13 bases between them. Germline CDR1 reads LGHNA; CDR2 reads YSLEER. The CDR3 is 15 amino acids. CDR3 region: CASSQDYGGGNEQFF. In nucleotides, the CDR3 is TGCGCCAGCAGCCAAGATTATGGCGGTGGGAATGAGCAGTTCTTC.

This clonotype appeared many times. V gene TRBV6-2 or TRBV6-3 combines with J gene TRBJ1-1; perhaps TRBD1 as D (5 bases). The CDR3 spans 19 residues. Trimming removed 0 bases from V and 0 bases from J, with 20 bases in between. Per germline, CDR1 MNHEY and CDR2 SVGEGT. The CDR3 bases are TGTGCCAGCAGTTACTCACTGAAAAGGGGCCGCCGTATGAACACTGAAGCTTTCTTT. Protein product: CASSYSLKRGRRMNTEAFF.

The CDR3 DNA follows: TGTGCCAGCTCACCGGATCCAGGGTCCAAGACCCAGTACTTC. As protein: CASSPDPGSKTQYF. The chain combines TRBV18 with TRBJ2-5, with D tentatively TRBD1 (5 bases). The CDR3 length is 14 residues. CDR1 is KGHSH and CDR2 is LQKENI in the germline V gene. V was clipped by 3 bases and J by 6 bases, with 14 bases between them.